What follows are 19 T cell receptor beta chains derived from one specimen sequenced in a study of CD8 T cells in Susac syndrome. RNA totalling roughly 0.45 to 1 ug underwent reverse transcription with random hexamers. MiXCR, run by TCRdb on the immunoSEQ multiplex PCR reads, gives a single entry per CDR3 protein. In the table there are about 130,000 distinct CDR3 sequences, 90% to 95% of which are singletons. The sequencing sample was made of CD8+ T cells from PBMCs. These receptors came from a human donor with Susac syndrome.

CDR3: CAWSGTEGTWETQYF. In DNA form, the CDR3 reads TGTGCCTGGAGCGGGACAGAGGGTACCTGGGAGACCCAGTACTTC. J is TRBJ2-5 and V is TRBV30, with 7 bases that match TRBD1. Germline values: CDR1 GTSNPN, CDR2 SVGIG (reference sequence). V gave up 3 bases and J gave up 5 bases; unmatched junction bases: 12. CDR3 length: 15 amino acids.

This sequence joins TRBV7-3 and TRBJ2-3; 8 positions match TRBD2. The V gene's germline CDR1 is SGHTA and CDR2 FQGTGA. V gave up 5 bases and J gave up 3 bases; unmatched junction bases: 13. The CDR3 sequence is 17 residues long. The CDR3 region is CASSPLSGGHGTDTQYF. CDR3 DNA sequence: TGTGCCAGCAGCCCATTGTCGGGGGGGCATGGTACAGATACGCAGTATTTT.

J is TRBJ2-1 and V is TRBV20-1; no definite D call. Trimming cost V 2 bases and J 0 bases, with 11 bases left between them. This CDR3 has 15 amino acids. The germline CDR1 and CDR2 sequences are DFQATT and SNEGSKA (reference sequence). CDR3 residues: CSARSLLSSYNEQFF. The CDR3 DNA reads as TGCAGTGCTAGATCCCTCTTGAGCTCCTACAATGAGCAGTTCTTC.

The chain combines TRBV5-1 with TRBJ2-3; D may be TRBD1 (6 bases). CDR1 is SGHRS and CDR2 is YFSETQ in the germline V gene. The CDR3 runs 15 residues. Trimming pared 3 bases from V and 2 bases from J, leaving 13 bases between. The CDR3 is CASSWTEGLTDTQYF. CDR3 nucleotide sequence: TGCGCCAGCAGCTGGACAGAAGGTCTCACAGATACGCAGTATTTT.

This chain links TRBV4-1 with TRBJ1-6; D is possibly TRBD1 (6 bases). V gave up 0 bases and J gave up 6 bases, with 12 bases separating them. This CDR3 comprises 16 residues. The germline CDR1 and CDR2 sequences are MGHRA and YSYEKL. As DNA, the CDR3 is TGCGCCAGCAGCCAAGAGGCAGGGGTCGGTAATTCACCCCTCCACTTT. Its translation: CASSQEAGVGNSPLHF.

V is TRBV4-3 and J is TRBJ2-2; D ambiguous. Trimming took off 0 bases at V and 3 bases at J, with 8 bases between the two ends. Germline V CDR1 and CDR2: LGHNA, YSLEER. The CDR3 totals 15 residues. The CDR3 sequence is CASSQDLGYTGELFF. Written as DNA, the CDR3 is TGCGCCAGCAGCCAAGATCTTGGGTACACCGGGGAGCTGTTTTTT.

The chain combines TRBV4-1 with TRBJ2-7; D gene ambiguous. V was clipped by 1 base and J by 0 bases, with 10 bases between them. Germline V gene data show CDR1 as MGHRA and CDR2 as YSYEKL. The CDR3 covers 15 residues. The CDR3 DNA follows: TGCGCCAGCAGCCAAGGGCAGTTCCTCTCCTACGAGCAGTACTTC. This gives the protein CASSQGQFLSYEQYF.

The rearrangement joins TRBV15 to TRBJ2-2; perhaps D is TRBD1 or TRBD2 (5 bases each). CDR3 length equals 16 residues. Between the trimmed V and J ends, which lost 0 bases and 6 bases, there was a span of 14 bases. Per the germline V gene, CDR1 is LNHNV and CDR2 is YYDKDF (reference sequence). The CDR3 region is CATSRDKGLGAGELFF. The CDR3 coding sequence is TGTGCCACCAGCAGAGACAAAGGCCTGGGGGCCGGGGAGCTGTTTTTT.

In its sample, this clonotype was seen a few times. The chain couples TRBV4-3 to TRBJ2-7; the D gene is possibly TRBD2 (6 bases). Trimming took 0 bases from V and 5 from J, leaving 20 bases between them. The length of the CDR3 is 17 residues. CDR1 LGHNA and CDR2 YSLEER come from the germline V gene. The CDR3 DNA reads TGCGCCAGCAGCCAAGATGGGGCCTTGGGACTCTGGGACGAGCAGTACTTC. Protein sequence: CASSQDGALGLWDEQYF.

V gene TRBV7-9 combines with J gene TRBJ2-2, with D maybe TRBD1 (5 bases). Germline lookup yields CDR1 SEHNR and CDR2 FQNEAQ (reference sequence). This CDR3 comprises 16 residues. The V and J ends lost 3 bases and 4 bases respectively, with 15 bases between them. CDR3 region: CASSFEGAGPTGELFF. The CDR3 DNA reads TGTGCCAGCAGCTTCGAAGGGGCTGGGCCCACCGGGGAGCTGTTTTTT.

This chain uses TRBV27 with TRBJ2-3, with 7 bases fitting TRBD2. J lost 0 bases, V lost 7 bases, and 4 bases had no gene match. Per the germline V gene, CDR1 is MNHEY and CDR2 is SMNVEV (reference sequence). This CDR3 is 14 amino acids long. The CDR3 region is CASIGGSSTDTQYF. The CDR3 bases are TGTGCCAGCATCGGCGGGAGTAGCACAGATACGCAGTATTTT.

CDR3 bases: TGTGCCAGCAGTTACTCGATGAGAGCGGGGGCGGTAAACACCGGGGAGCTGTTTTTT. The encoded protein is CASSYSMRAGAVNTGELFF. The V and J genes are TRBV6-5 and TRBJ2-2; 8 positions match TRBD2. The CDR3 extends over 19 amino acids. In germline, CDR1 is MNHEY, CDR2 SVGAGI. V lost 0 bases to trimming and J lost 2 bases; unmatched junction nucleotides: 11.

This clonotype appeared once. The chain couples TRBV30 to TRBJ2-1; D is unclear. Germline V lookup: CDR1 GTSNPN, CDR2 SVGIG (reference sequence). The CDR3 is made up of 13 amino acids. Between the trimmed V and J ends, which lost 0 bases and 8 bases, there was a span of 11 bases. The CDR3 DNA follows: TGTGCCTGGAGTGTAACAGCTCCCGATGAGCAGTTCTTC. Residues: CAWSVTAPDEQFF.

The rearrangement uses TRBV12-3 or TRBV12-4 and TRBJ2-5, with 12 bases lining up with TRBD1. V trimming: 4 bases; J trimming: 0 bases; junction bases outside the gene matches: 9. The CDR3 contains 18 residues. CDR3 region: CASSSPGQGALDQETQYF. In nucleotides, the CDR3 is TGTGCCAGCAGTTCCCCGGGACAGGGGGCTTTGGACCAAGAGACCCAGTACTTC.

This CDR3 reads CSARLLIWDGEKLFF. The CDR3 nucleotides are TGCAGTGCTAGACTCCTAATCTGGGACGGTGAAAAACTGTTTTTT. The rearrangement joins TRBV20-1 to TRBJ1-4, with TRBD1 as a possible D gene (5 bases). The V end was cut by 2 bases, the J end by 7 bases, with 17 bases between. CDR1 and CDR2 (germline): DFQATT, SNEGSKA (reference sequence). The CDR3 is made up of 15 amino acids.

The J gene is TRBJ1-1, the V gene TRBV9, with 7 bases aligning to TRBD1. This CDR3 is built from 16 residues. The J segment lost 0 bases and the V segment lost 4 bases, leaving 9 bases of the junction unmatched. Germline V gene lookup returns CDR1 SGDLS and CDR2 YYNGEE. CDR3 loop: CASSRVRDSMNTEAFF. CDR3 coding DNA: TGTGCCAGCAGCCGAGTCCGGGACAGCATGAACACTGAAGCTTTCTTT.

The chain couples TRBV25-1 to TRBJ2-7, with TRBD2 as a possible D gene (6 bases). V dropped 0 bases and J dropped 6 bases, with 15 bases sitting between them. CDR1 is MGHDK, CDR2 SYGVNS, per germline. The CDR3 runs 15 residues. The chain's CDR3 is CASSEYTGEVGEQYF. The CDR3 bases are TGTGCCAGCAGTGAATATACTGGGGAGGTAGGCGAGCAGTACTTC.

The chain combines TRBV7-6 with TRBJ2-5, with D perhaps matching TRBD2 (5 bases). CDR3 length equals 13 residues. V lost 4 bases and J lost 8, with 14 bases in between. From germline, CDR1 is SGHVS and CDR2 FNYEAQ. The CDR3, as DNA: TGTGCCAGCAGCTGGTCGGGTCCGGGAACCCAGTACTTC. It specifies CASSWSGPGTQYF. Filled out from reference TRBV7-6 and TRBJ2-5, the complete variable domain reads GAGVSQSPRYKVTKRGQDVALRCDPISGHVSLYWYRQALGQGPEFLTYFNYEAQQDKSGLPNDRFSAERPEGSISTLTIQRTEQRDSAMYRCASSWSGPGTQYFGPGTRLLVL.

This chain connects TRBV20-1 to TRBJ1-1; perhaps TRBD1 as D (5 bases). This CDR3 has 18 amino acids. Germline V gives CDR1 DFQATT, CDR2 SNEGSKA (reference sequence). V lost 4 bases and J 0 bases, leaving 24 bases between the germline ends. The CDR3 bases are TGCAGTGCTATAGAGGCTCGAGGGACCGAGACCTTGAACACTGAAGCTTTCTTT. Translated, it gives CSAIEARGTETLNTEAFF.